The 22 T cell receptor beta chains in this list originate from one sample, sequenced in a study of CD8+ T cells in alopecia areata. The treatment denotes: oral pan-JAK inhibitor, 5-10 mg twice daily. The authors extracted RNA and reverse transcribed it into cDNA as the sequencing template. Only in-frame clones appear in the TCRdb table, and some are missing; sequencing was by immunoSEQ multiplex PCR. This table holds about 190,000 clones, around 66% found once. Sequences were derived from CD4+ T cells sorted from blood, sampled at week 4, from a patient treated with tofacitinib. The receptors stem from a human donor with alopecia areata.

This clone was found once. This chain joins TRBV30 and TRBJ2-3, with D hard to call. V was trimmed by 0 bases and J by 4 bases, leaving 8 bases between them. The CDR3 sequence is 13 residues long. Germline-derived CDR1 and CDR2 are GTSNPN and SVGIG (reference sequence). The DNA for the CDR3 is TGTGCCTGGAGTGTAGGTATGGCAGATACGCAGTATTTT. This translates into CAWSVGMADTQYF.

The gene calls are TRBV11-3 and TRBJ2-3; 12 bases match TRBD2. The CDR3 totals 16 residues. Trimming at V came to 5 bases and at J to 0 bases, leaving 3 bases not matched to a gene. Germline V gene lookup returns CDR1 SGHNT and CDR2 YENEEA. The CDR3 DNA is TGTGCCAGCAGCATCGGGACTAGCGGGAGCACAGATACGCAGTATTTT. Amino acid sequence: CASSIGTSGSTDTQYF.

The chain carries TRBV4-2 and TRBJ2-7; D is unresolved. The CDR3 is 11 residues long. CDR1 is LGHNA, CDR2 YNFKEQ, per germline. V shed 3 bases and J shed 3 bases, with 3 bases lying between them. The CDR3 here is CASSQNYEQYF. The CDR3 nucleotides are TGTGCCAGCAGCCAGAACTACGAGCAGTACTTC.

The chain is built from TRBV6-5 and TRBJ1-6, with a possible D match to TRBD1 (5 bases). Trimming took off 7 bases at V and 6 bases at J, with 10 bases between the two ends. CDR1 MNHEY and CDR2 SVGAGI come from the germline V gene. This CDR3 comprises 13 residues. The CDR3 region is CASKGQGNSPLHF. CDR3 DNA sequence: TGTGCCAGCAAGGGGCAGGGTAATTCACCCCTCCACTTT.

About this clone: Other DNA sequences in this sample translate to the same CDR3. The chain is built from TRBV5-1 and TRBJ1-1; a weak D match, TRBD1 (6 bases). The ends were cut back, 0 bases at V and 0 bases at J, with 6 bases in the middle. The CDR3 is 14 amino acids. Per germline, CDR1 SGHRS and CDR2 YFSETQ. As DNA, the CDR3 is TGCGCCAGCAGCTTGGGGGACATGAACACTGAAGCTTTCTTT. It translates to CASSLGDMNTEAFF.

V and J are TRBV4-2 and TRBJ1-2; D remains ambiguous. Germline lookup yields CDR1 LGHNA and CDR2 YNFKEQ. This CDR3 contains 16 residues. V was cut by 2 bases and J by 7 bases, with 20 bases left in between. This CDR3 is CASSQNRREVDGGYTF. The CDR3 DNA reads TGTGCCAGCAGCCAAAACCGGCGGGAGGTCGACGGTGGCTACACCTTC.

V gene TRBV25-1 combines with J gene TRBJ1-3; tentative D call: TRBD1 (5 bases). This CDR3 is built from 13 residues. Per the germline V gene, CDR1 is MGHDK and CDR2 is SYGVNS. Trimming pared 8 bases from V and 0 bases from J, leaving 8 bases between. The CDR3 loop reads CASGRGSGNTIYF. CDR3 DNA: TGTGCCAGCGGGAGGGGCTCTGGAAACACCATATATTTT.

This clone showed up just a few times. This chain connects TRBV2 to TRBJ2-3; tentative D call: TRBD1 (6 bases). Trimming took off 6 bases at V and 4 bases at J, with 17 bases between the two ends. Germline CDR1 reads SNHLY; CDR2 reads FYNNEI. The CDR3 sequence is 15 residues long. CDR3 bases: TGTGCCAGCAGCGCACAAACAGGGATCGCAGATACGCAGTATTTT. This sequence encodes CASSAQTGIADTQYF.

The chain combines TRBV29-1 with TRBJ2-7; 7 bases line up with TRBD2. The germline V gene has CDR1 SQVTM and CDR2 ANQGSEA. V dropped 7 bases and J dropped 0; count of bases not matched to a gene: 6. The CDR3 loop spans 13 amino acids. CDR3 bases: TGCAGCGCAAGGGACTACAGCTCCTACGAGCAGTACTTC. Encoded protein: CSARDYSSYEQYF.

J is TRBJ2-5 and V is TRBV7-2, with a tentative D call TRBD2 (6 bases). The germline gives CDR1 SGHTA, CDR2 FQGNSA. V lost 2 bases to trimming and J lost 4 bases, with 11 bases between them. This CDR3 has 14 amino acids. CDR3 in DNA: TGTGCCAGCAGCTTATTTCGCGGGGCAGAGACCCAGTACTTC. Residues: CASSLFRGAETQYF.

The genes are TRBV6-5 and TRBJ2-5; TRBD2 agrees at 8 bases. With 5 bases clipped from V and 4 bases from J, the junction kept 9 bases outside the gene matches. The CDR3 sequence is 15 residues long. Germline V gene lookup returns CDR1 MNHEY and CDR2 SVGAGI. CDR3 nucleotide sequence: TGTGCCAGCAGTGCTCCGGGACTAGGGGCAGAGACCCAGTACTTC. Its protein product is CASSAPGLGAETQYF.

This clone was counted between two and nine times. The chain joins TRBV29-1 to TRBJ1-6, with 7 nucleotides matching TRBD1. CDR3 length: 13 residues. CDR1 is SQVTM and CDR2 is ANQGSEA in the germline V gene. Losses at the gene ends were 8 bases for V and 6 bases for J; bases not matched to a gene: 7. The CDR3 loop is CSIKQGTNSPLHF. The CDR3 nucleotides are TGCAGCATCAAACAGGGGACTAATTCACCCCTCCACTTT.

V usage is TRBV5-1 and J usage is TRBJ2-1, with D possibly TRBD1 on 6 matching bases. From germline, CDR1 is SGHRS and CDR2 YFSETQ. V lost 0 bases to trimming and J lost 1 base, with 8 bases between them. The length of the CDR3 is 15 residues. CDR3 sequence reads: CASSLAGDSYNEQFF. The CDR3 bases are TGCGCCAGCAGCTTGGCAGGGGATTCCTACAATGAGCAGTTCTTC.

V usage is TRBV7-2 and J usage is TRBJ2-5; D possibly corresponds to TRBD2 (5 bases). Germline CDR1 reads SGHTA; CDR2 reads FQGNSA. The CDR3 loop spans 14 amino acids. Deletions cut 0 bases from V and 5 bases from J, with 10 bases between. The CDR3 loop reads CASSLAGAVETQYF. CDR3 DNA sequence: TGTGCCAGCAGCTTAGCGGGAGCGGTGGAGACCCAGTACTTC.

The chain has TRBV29-1 and TRBJ1-1; the D is unclear. Deletions cut 3 bases from V and 14 bases from J, with 13 bases between. Germline loops: CDR1 SQVTM, CDR2 ANQGSEA. This CDR3 is 10 amino acids long. Here the CDR3 DNA reads TGCAGCGTTGAGTGGACGTATAGGTTCTTT. Protein product: CSVEWTYRFF.

V gene TRBV7-9 combines with J gene TRBJ2-5, with D uncertain. Trimming removed 1 base at V and 1 base at J, with 7 bases between. The CDR3 is made up of 14 amino acids. The germline CDR1 and CDR2 sequences are SEHNR and FQNEAQ (reference sequence). The CDR3 here is CASSLVQFQETQYF. The CDR3 DNA sequence: TGTGCCAGCAGCTTAGTACAATTCCAAGAGACCCAGTACTTC. Full variable domain (rest looked up from reference TRBV7-9 and TRBJ2-5): DTGVSQNPRHKITKRGQNVTFRCDPISEHNRLYWYRQTLGQGPEFLTYFQNEAQLEKSRLLSDRFSAERPKGSFSTLEIQRTEQGDSAMYLCASSLVQFQETQYFGPGTRLLVL.

The genes are TRBV5-4 and TRBJ2-6; TRBD2 might be the D (5 bases). CDR1 is SGHNT, CDR2 YYREEE, per germline (reference sequence). V dropped 4 bases and J dropped 0 bases, with 14 bases sitting between them. The length of the CDR3 is 17 residues. The CDR3 loop is CASSPSGSYSGANVLTF. The CDR3 nucleotides read TGTGCCAGCAGCCCCAGCGGCTCCTACTCTGGGGCCAACGTCCTGACTTTC.

This CDR3 reads CASSIGTGMAQETQYF. CDR3 coding DNA: TGTGCCAGCAGCATCGGGACAGGGATGGCCCAAGAGACCCAGTACTTC. The V call is TRBV5-4, the J call TRBJ2-5, with 9 bases fitting TRBD1. The CDR3 is made up of 16 amino acids. J was trimmed by 1 base and V by 4 bases; bases with no gene match: 8. CDR1 SGHNT and CDR2 YYREEE come from the germline V gene (reference sequence).

The chain joins TRBV29-1 to TRBJ2-1, with D unresolved. Between the trimmed V and J ends, which lost 7 bases and 0 bases, there was a span of 10 bases. This CDR3 is built from 13 residues. CDR1 SQVTM and CDR2 ANQGSEA come from the germline V gene. DNA for the CDR3: TGCAGCGCCGCTACGGACTCCTACAATGAGCAGTTCTTC. Translation: CSAATDSYNEQFF.

The genes are TRBV15 and TRBJ2-5; 8 bases fit TRBD1. CDR1 is LNHNV, CDR2 YYDKDF, per germline (reference sequence). The ends lost 3 bases at V and 4 bases at J; junction bases unmatched: 7. CDR3 size: 15 residues. The CDR3 region has the DNA TGTGCCACCAGCAGGGGACAGGAGAAGGGAGAGACCCAGTACTTC. As protein: CATSRGQEKGETQYF.

V gene TRBV4-2 combines with J gene TRBJ2-7; 10 bases are shared with TRBD1. The CDR3 runs to 17 residues. V shed 4 bases, J shed 3 bases, and the junction held 12 bases outside the gene matches. Germline assignment: CDR1 LGHNA and CDR2 YNFKEQ. The CDR3 region is CASSPTGGEVLYYEQYF. In DNA form, the CDR3 reads TGTGCCAGCAGCCCGACAGGGGGCGAGGTCCTCTACTACGAGCAGTACTTC.

There are a few counts of this clone. The chain couples TRBV7-9 to TRBJ1-6, with TRBD1 as a possible D gene (5 bases). Deletions cut 3 bases from V and 7 bases from J, with 10 bases between. The CDR3 extends over 14 amino acids. Germline-derived CDR1 and CDR2 are SEHNR and FQNEAQ (reference sequence). The CDR3 loop reads CASSLGGMNSPLHF. The CDR3 coding sequence is TGTGCCAGCAGCTTGGGGGGGATGAATTCACCCCTCCACTTT.